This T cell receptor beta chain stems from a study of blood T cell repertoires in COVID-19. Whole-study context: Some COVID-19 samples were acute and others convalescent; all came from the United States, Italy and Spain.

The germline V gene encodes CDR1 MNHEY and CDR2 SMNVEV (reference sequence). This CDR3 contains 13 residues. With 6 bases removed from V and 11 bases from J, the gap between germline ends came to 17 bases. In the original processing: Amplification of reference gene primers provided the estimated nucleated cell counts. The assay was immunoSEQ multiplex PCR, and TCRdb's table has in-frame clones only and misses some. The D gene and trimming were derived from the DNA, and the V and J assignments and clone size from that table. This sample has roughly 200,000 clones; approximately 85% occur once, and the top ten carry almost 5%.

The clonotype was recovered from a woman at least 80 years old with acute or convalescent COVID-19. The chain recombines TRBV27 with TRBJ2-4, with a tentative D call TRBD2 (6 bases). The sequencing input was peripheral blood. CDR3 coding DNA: TGTGCCAGCAGCCTCAAGACTAGTACGGTTCAGTACTTC. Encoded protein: CASSLKTSTVQYF.